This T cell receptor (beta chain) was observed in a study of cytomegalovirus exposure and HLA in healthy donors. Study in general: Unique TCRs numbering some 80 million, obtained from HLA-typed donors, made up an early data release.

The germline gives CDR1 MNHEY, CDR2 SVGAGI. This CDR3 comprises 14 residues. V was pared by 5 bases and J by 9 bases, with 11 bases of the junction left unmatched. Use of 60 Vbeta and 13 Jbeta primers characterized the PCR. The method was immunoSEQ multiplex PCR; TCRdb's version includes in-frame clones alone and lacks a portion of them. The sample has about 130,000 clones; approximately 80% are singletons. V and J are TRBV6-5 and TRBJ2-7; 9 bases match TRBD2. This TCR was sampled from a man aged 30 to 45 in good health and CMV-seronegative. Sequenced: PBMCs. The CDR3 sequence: CASSTSGPPRMQYF. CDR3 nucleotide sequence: TGTGCCAGCAGTACTAGCGGGCCACCGAGAATGCAGTACTTC.